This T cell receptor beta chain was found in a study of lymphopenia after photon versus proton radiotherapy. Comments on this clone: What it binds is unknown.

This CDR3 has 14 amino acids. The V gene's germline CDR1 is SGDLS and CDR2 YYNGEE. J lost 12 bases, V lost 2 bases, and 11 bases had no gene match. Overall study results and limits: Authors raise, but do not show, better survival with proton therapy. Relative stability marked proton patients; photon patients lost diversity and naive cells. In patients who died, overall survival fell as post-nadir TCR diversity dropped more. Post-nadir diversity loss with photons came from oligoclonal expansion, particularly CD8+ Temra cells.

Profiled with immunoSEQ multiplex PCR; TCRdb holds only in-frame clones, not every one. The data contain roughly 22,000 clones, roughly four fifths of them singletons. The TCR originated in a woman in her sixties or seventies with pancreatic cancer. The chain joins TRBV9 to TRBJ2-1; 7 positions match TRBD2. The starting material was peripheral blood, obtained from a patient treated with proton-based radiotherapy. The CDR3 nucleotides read TGTGCCAGCAGCGTTTCTTTGGCGGGAGACTCGCAGTTCTTC. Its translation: CASSVSLAGDSQFF.